Below, 8 T cell receptor beta chains from the same sample are listed, as sequenced in a study of T-cell reconstitution after alpha-beta-depleted transplantation in children. Unique molecular identifiers were used to barcode this TCRbeta library. Via MiXCR, TCRdb re-called the PCR reads, giving one row per CDR3 protein. The sample records about a million distinct CDR3 sequences, 25% to 30% being singletons. The sequences come from PBMCs, mostly from graft donor cells, collected 360 days after TCRalphabeta/CD19-depleted stem cell transplant. The origin of the receptors is a boy in the first two years of life who had a stem cell transplant for SCID, so the T cells may come from the graft donor.

Written as DNA, the CDR3 is TGTGCCAGCAGTCCGACTGGGAGAGAGCAGTTCTTC. Translation: CASSPTGREQFF. The chain links TRBV2 to TRBJ2-1; TRBD2 might be the D (5 bases). The germline V gene has CDR1 SNHLY and CDR2 FYNNEI. There are 12 residues in the CDR3. Trimming shortened V by 5 bases and J by 10 bases, and 12 bases separated the two germline ends.

V usage is TRBV12-3 or TRBV12-4 and J usage is TRBJ2-1; D perhaps matches TRBD1 (5 bases). Trimming took 3 bases from V and 8 from J, leaving 11 bases between them. This CDR3 is 13 amino acids long. This chain's CDR3 is CASSFRLGDEQFF. DNA for the CDR3: TGTGCCAGCAGTTTTCGTCTAGGGGATGAGCAGTTCTTC.

This clonotype has a handful of counts. The V call is TRBV6-5, the J call TRBJ1-1; D is perhaps TRBD1 (5 bases). The CDR3 sequence is 15 residues long. The V and J ends lost 0 bases and 6 bases respectively, with 14 bases between them. CDR1 MNHEY and CDR2 SVGAGI come from the germline V gene. This chain's CDR3 is CASSYSGRAFAEAFF. DNA of the CDR3: TGTGCCAGCAGTTACTCGGGCAGGGCGTTTGCTGAAGCTTTCTTT.

The chain carries TRBV7-3 and TRBJ2-1; D not resolved. This CDR3 has 16 amino acids. Germline V lookup: CDR1 SGHTA, CDR2 FQGTGA. V lost 1 base and J 2 bases, leaving 12 bases between the germline ends. DNA for the CDR3: TGTGCCAGCAGCTTAATATCCGGCAGCCCCTACAATGAGCAGTTCTTC. Translated, it gives CASSLISGSPYNEQFF.

This chain uses TRBV28 with TRBJ2-3; no clear D gene. Trimming shortened V by 6 bases and J by 6 bases, and 13 bases separated the two germline ends. CDR1 and CDR2 from the germline V gene are MDHEN and SYDVKM. This CDR3 comprises 13 residues. The CDR3 protein is CASRRPALDTQYF. CDR3 DNA sequence: TGTGCCAGCAGGCGCCCGGCCCTCGATACGCAGTATTTT.

The V gene is TRBV20-1, the J gene TRBJ2-2, with D perhaps TRBD1 (6 bases). The germline V and J ends were trimmed by 4 bases and 6 bases, with 18 bases remaining between them. Per germline, CDR1 DFQATT and CDR2 SNEGSKA (reference sequence). The CDR3 runs to 15 residues. The CDR3 here is CSATLPGHTPGELFF. The CDR3 nucleotides read TGCAGTGCTACCTTACCGGGACACACCCCCGGGGAGCTGTTTTTT.

This chain links TRBV6-8 with TRBJ2-7, with D maybe TRBD1 (6 bases). Germline V gene sequence: CDR1 MNHGY, CDR2 SAAAGT. This CDR3 spans 14 amino acids. V was shortened by 5 bases and J by 4 bases, with 15 bases between the two germline ends. This chain's CDR3 is CASSLQGIPYEQYF. CDR3 DNA sequence: TGTGCCAGCAGTCTACAGGGCATCCCATACGAGCAGTACTTC.

This clonotype was seen more than once but under ten times. This chain uses TRBV11-3 with TRBJ1-1; no reliable D call. In germline, CDR1 is SGHNT, CDR2 YENEEA. The CDR3 loop spans 19 amino acids. Between the trimmed V and J ends, which lost 3 bases and 3 bases, there was a span of 26 bases. The CDR3 here is CASSFYVASAVIQDTEAFF. The CDR3 nucleotides are TGTGCCAGCAGCTTTTATGTCGCATCGGCGGTCATTCAGGACACTGAAGCTTTCTTT.